This is a list of T cell receptor beta chains from one sample in a study of blood T cell repertoires in COVID-19. Assay used: immunoSEQ multiplex PCR; TCRdb lists only in-frame clones, some missing. Found here are 120,000 to 150,000 clones, approximately 82% of them singletons; the top ten hold around 15%. The sequenced sample was peripheral blood. The receptors come from a human donor with acute or convalescent COVID-19. The donor label of this sample is uncertain. Each CDR3 is given with its conserved first and last residue. A D gene is named only where the DNA matches it firmly. Clone size, where shown, is once, few, many, or a class for clones that have expanded.

J	D	size	V	CDR3	DNA
TRBJ1-5	-	-	TRBV28	CASSFPPPPDNSNQPQHF	TGTGCCAGCAGTTTTCCCCCACCCCCGGACAATAGCAATCAGCCCCAGCATTTT
TRBJ1-5	TRBD1	many	TRBV27	CASSWRQGNQPQHF	TGTGCCAGCAGTTGGCGACAGGGGAATCAGCCCCAGCATTTT
TRBJ1-4	-	once	TRBV4-1	CASSQQKMPATNEKLFF	TGCGCCAGCAGCCAACAGAAGATGCCTGCAACTAATGAAAAACTGTTTTTT
TRBJ2-3	TRBD2	-	TRBV19	CASSLGLAGRISTDTQYF	TGTGCCAGTAGTCTCGGGCTAGCGGGTAGGATTAGCACAGATACGCAGTATTTT
TRBJ1-1	-	-	TRBV5-6	CASSLSGAGTEAFF	TGTGCCAGCAGCTTGAGTGGGGCCGGTACTGAAGCTTTCTTT
TRBJ1-6	-	-	TRBV6-5	CASTYGEATLHF	TGTGCCAGCACGTACGGCGAGGCTACCCTCCACTTT
TRBJ1-2	-	-	TRBV4-1	CASSPSGGPGGYTF	TGCGCCAGCAGCCCCTCCGGAGGGCCGGGAGGCTACACCTTC
TRBJ1-2	TRBD1	-	TRBV6-5	CASSNSDRAYGYTF	TGTGCCAGCAGCAACTCGGACAGGGCTTATGGCTACACCTTC
TRBJ1-6	TRBD1	-	TRBV3-1/TRBV3-2	CASSQEWGDRANSPLHF	TGTGCCAGCAGCCAAGAGTGGGGAGACAGGGCTAATTCACCCCTCCACTTT
TRBJ1-1	-	-	TRBV18	CASSPRLGEGNTEAFF	TGTGCCAGCTCACCACGGTTAGGGGAGGGGAACACTGAAGCTTTCTTT
TRBJ2-1	-	-	TRBV19	CASMPVGQGGIDEQFF	TGTGCCAGTATGCCCGTAGGGCAGGGGGGCATCGATGAGCAGTTCTTC
TRBJ1-1	TRBD1	-	TRBV7-3	CASSRQGMNTEAFF	TGTGCCAGCAGCCGACAGGGTATGAACACTGAAGCTTTCTTT
TRBJ2-3	TRBD2	once	TRBV4-1	CASSQRGQRGATDTQYF	TGCGCCAGCAGCCAAAGGGGTCAGCGGGGGGCAACAGATACGCAGTATTTT
TRBJ2-7	-	few	TRBV30	CAWSVQASYEQYF	TGTGCCTGGAGTGTACAAGCGTCCTACGAGCAGTACTTC
TRBJ1-3	-	-	TRBV7-2	CASATGFSNTIYF	TGTGCCAGCGCAACGGGATTCAGCAACACCATATATTTT
TRBJ2-1	-	once	TRBV5-1	CASSLPFTGGANEQFF	TGCGCCAGCAGCTTGCCTTTCACAGGGGGGGCCAATGAGCAGTTCTTC
TRBJ1-2	TRBD1	-	TRBV5-5	CASSLGDRGAYGYTF	TGTGCCAGCAGCTTGGGGGACAGGGGGGCCTATGGCTACACCTTC
TRBJ2-2	TRBD2	-	TRBV2	CASIRGGSAGELFF	TGTGCCAGCATACGGGGAGGGTCTGCCGGGGAGCTGTTTTTT
TRBJ1-5	-	-	TRBV2	CASSEGGQGQPQHF	TGTGCCAGCAGCGAAGGGGGGCAGGGCCAGCCCCAGCATTTT
TRBJ2-1	-	-	TRBV5-5	CASSFGREAYNEQFF	TGTGCCAGCAGCTTCGGCAGGGAGGCCTACAATGAGCAGTTCTTC
TRBJ1-5	-	few	TRBV19	CASSFRVLNQPQHF	TGTGCCAGTAGTTTCCGGGTCCTCAATCAGCCCCAGCATTTT
TRBJ1-2	TRBD1	few	TRBV3-1/TRBV3-2	CASSPLDRGDGYTF	TGTGCCAGCAGTCCACTAGACAGGGGTGATGGCTACACCTTC
TRBJ1-1	TRBD1	-	TRBV29-1	CSVVGTGGTWDTEAFF	TGCAGCGTAGTCGGGACAGGGGGCACATGGGACACTGAAGCTTTCTTT
TRBJ2-3	-	-	TRBV7-8	CASSPRPFTGTSDPTDTQYF	TGTGCCAGCAGCCCCAGACCGTTTACCGGGACTTCCGACCCCACAGATACGCAGTATTTT
TRBJ2-3	-	-	TRBV18	CASSPRSDTQYF	TGTGCCAGCTCACCGAGGTCAGATACGCAGTATTTT
TRBJ1-5	-	-	TRBV27	CASSLAREKPQHF	TGTGCCAGCAGTTTGGCACGGGAAAAGCCCCAGCATTTT
TRBJ1-6	TRBD1	-	TRBV14	CASSRDRGLYSPLHF	TGTGCCAGCAGCCGGGACAGGGGGCTATATTCACCCCTCCACTTT
TRBJ2-1	TRBD1	-	TRBV4-1	CASSQVQGAHNEQFF	TGCGCCAGCAGCCAAGTACAGGGGGCTCACAATGAGCAGTTCTTC
TRBJ1-2	-	-	TRBV5-1	CASSREGGTKISGYTF	TGCGCCAGCAGTCGTGAGGGAGGAACAAAGATATCTGGCTACACCTTC
TRBJ1-2	-	-	TRBV6-5	CASSGQTNYGYTF	TGTGCCAGCAGCGGACAGACCAACTATGGCTACACCTTC
TRBJ2-7	TRBD2	-	TRBV7-2	CASSLGLAGDEQYF	TGTGCCAGCAGCTTAGGCCTAGCGGGGGACGAGCAGTACTTC
TRBJ1-1	-	-	TRBV19	CASSIRGAAMNTEAFF	TGTGCCAGTAGTATACGTGGGGCGGCAATGAACACTGAAGCTTTCTTT
TRBJ1-1	-	-	TRBV6-5	CASSRTDLNTEAFF	TGTGCCAGCAGTCGGACAGATCTGAACACTGAAGCTTTCTTT
TRBJ1-1	-	once	TRBV3-1/TRBV3-2	CASSQVRTANTEAFF	TGTGCCAGCAGCCAAGTGAGGACAGCCAACACTGAAGCTTTCTTT
TRBJ1-1	-	-	TRBV4-3	CASSPLGDLSSDTEAFF	TGCGCCAGCAGCCCCCTGGGAGACCTGAGTAGCGACACTGAAGCTTTCTTT
TRBJ2-1	-	-	TRBV5-1	CASSDGSNSYNEQFF	TGCGCCAGCAGCGATGGGAGCAACTCCTACAATGAGCAGTTCTTC
TRBJ2-3	-	-	TRBV6-4	CASSFQSGTDTQYF	TGTGCCAGCAGTTTTCAAAGCGGGACAGATACGCAGTATTTT
TRBJ2-3	TRBD2	-	TRBV5-1	CASSLDIGGGITDTQYF	TGCGCCAGCAGCTTGGATATCGGCGGGGGGATCACAGATACGCAGTATTTT
TRBJ1-3	-	-	TRBV5-4	CASSLGSGSGNTIYF	TGTGCCAGCAGCTTGGGGTCGGGGAGCGGAAACACCATATATTTT
TRBJ2-7	-	-	TRBV7-8	CASSPPRSAGSYEQYF	TGTGCCAGCAGCCCCCCACGGTCGGCAGGCTCCTACGAGCAGTACTTC
TRBJ1-5	-	-	TRBV6-8	CASSYSAPAIQPQHF	TGTGCCAGCAGTTACTCAGCCCCTGCAATTCAGCCCCAGCATTTT
TRBJ1-4	-	-	TRBV6-1	CASSDRGRGGSEKLFF	TGTGCCAGCAGTGATCGGGGGAGAGGAGGAAGCGAAAAACTGTTTTTT
TRBJ1-2	TRBD1	-	TRBV5-1	CASSLGQGSGGYTF	TGCGCCAGCAGCTTGGGACAGGGAAGCGGTGGCTACACCTTC
TRBJ2-1	TRBD2	-	TRBV7-2	CASSPWASGGAGEQFF	TGTGCCAGCAGCCCCTGGGCTAGCGGGGGGGCCGGTGAGCAGTTCTTC
TRBJ1-1	-	-	TRBV28	CASSFAGVEGAFF	TGTGCCAGCAGTTTTGCGGGGGTGGAAGGCGCTTTCTTT
TRBJ2-3	TRBD1	-	TRBV4-3	CASSQDRGSTDTQYF	TGCGCCAGCAGCCAGGACAGGGGCAGCACAGATACGCAGTATTTT
TRBJ1-6	TRBD1	-	TRBV30	CAWSRDRGSGSSPLHF	TGTGCCTGGAGTAGGGACAGGGGGTCCGGGAGCTCACCCCTCCACTTT
TRBJ1-3	-	-	TRBV15	CATSRDLGGSGNTIYF	TGTGCCACCAGCAGAGATCTGGGGGGATCGGGAAACACCATATATTTT
TRBJ2-2	-	-	TRBV18	CASSPGQLHTGELFF	TGTGCCAGCTCACCCGGACAGTTGCACACCGGGGAGCTGTTTTTT
TRBJ1-5	TRBD1	-	TRBV7-9	CASSYIQGQGAGSNQPQHF	TGTGCCAGCAGCTATATTCAGGGACAGGGGGCCGGGAGCAATCAGCCCCAGCATTTT
TRBJ1-2	-	many	TRBV6-2/TRBV6-3	CASSYRDYGYTF	TGTGCCAGCAGTTACCGGGATTATGGCTACACCTTC
TRBJ1-2	-	-	TRBV6-5	CASSYSREPNYGYTF	TGTGCCAGCAGTTACTCGAGGGAGCCCAACTATGGCTACACCTTC
TRBJ2-3	-	-	TRBV7-2	CASTDSRTVTDTQYF	TGTGCCAGCACCGACTCCCGGACAGTGACAGATACGCAGTATTTT
TRBJ1-1	TRBD1	-	TRBV7-2	CASSSQGAKNTEAFF	TGTGCCAGCAGCTCACAGGGGGCAAAGAACACTGAAGCTTTCTTT